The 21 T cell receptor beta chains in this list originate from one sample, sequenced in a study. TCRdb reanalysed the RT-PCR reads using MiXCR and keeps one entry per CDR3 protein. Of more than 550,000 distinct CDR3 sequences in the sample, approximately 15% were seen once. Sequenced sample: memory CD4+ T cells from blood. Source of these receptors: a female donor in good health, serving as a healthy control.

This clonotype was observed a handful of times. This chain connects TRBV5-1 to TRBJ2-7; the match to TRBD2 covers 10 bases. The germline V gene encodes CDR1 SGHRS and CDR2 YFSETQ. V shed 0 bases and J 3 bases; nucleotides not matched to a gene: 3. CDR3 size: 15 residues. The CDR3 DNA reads TGCGCCAGCAGCTTGGATCTAGCGGGAGACTACGAGCAGTACTTC. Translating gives CASSLDLAGDYEQYF.

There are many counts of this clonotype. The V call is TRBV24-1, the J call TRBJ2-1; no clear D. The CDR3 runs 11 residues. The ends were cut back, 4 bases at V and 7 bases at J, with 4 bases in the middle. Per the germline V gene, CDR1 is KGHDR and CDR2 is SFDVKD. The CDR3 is CATSEMNEQFF. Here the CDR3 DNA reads TGTGCCACCAGTGAAATGAATGAGCAGTTCTTC.

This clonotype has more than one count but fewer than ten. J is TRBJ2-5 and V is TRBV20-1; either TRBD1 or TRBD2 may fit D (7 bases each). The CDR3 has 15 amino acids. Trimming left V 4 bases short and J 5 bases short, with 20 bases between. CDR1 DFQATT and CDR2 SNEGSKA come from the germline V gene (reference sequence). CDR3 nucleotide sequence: TGCAGTGCTACCAAAGGGGGCGGGAGTTGGGAGACCCAGTACTTC. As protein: CSATKGGGSWETQYF.

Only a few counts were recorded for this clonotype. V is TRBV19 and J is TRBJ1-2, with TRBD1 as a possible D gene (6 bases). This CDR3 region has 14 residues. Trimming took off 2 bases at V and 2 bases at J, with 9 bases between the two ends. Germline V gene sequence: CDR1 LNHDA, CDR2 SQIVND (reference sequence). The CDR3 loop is CASSIHGQNYGYTF. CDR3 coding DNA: TGTGCCAGTAGTATACACGGACAGAACTATGGCTACACCTTC.

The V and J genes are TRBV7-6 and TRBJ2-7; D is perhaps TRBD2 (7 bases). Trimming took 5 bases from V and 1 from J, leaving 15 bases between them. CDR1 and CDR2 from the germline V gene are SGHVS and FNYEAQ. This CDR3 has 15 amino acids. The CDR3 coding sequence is TGTGCCAGCAGCCGAGGGGGGGCGAGGTCCTACGAGCAGTACTTC. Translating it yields CASSRGGARSYEQYF. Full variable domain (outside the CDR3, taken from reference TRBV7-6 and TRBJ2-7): GAGVSQSPRYKVTKRGQDVALRCDPISGHVSLYWYRQALGQGPEFLTYFNYEAQQDKSGLPNDRFSAERPEGSISTLTIQRTEQRDSAMYRCASSRGGARSYEQYFGPGTRLTVT.

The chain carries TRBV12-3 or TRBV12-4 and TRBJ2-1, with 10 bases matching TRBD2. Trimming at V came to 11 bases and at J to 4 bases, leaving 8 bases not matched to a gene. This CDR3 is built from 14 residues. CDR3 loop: CASCRGLAYNEQFF. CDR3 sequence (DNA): TGTGCCTCCTGTCGGGGACTAGCGTACAATGAGCAGTTCTTC.

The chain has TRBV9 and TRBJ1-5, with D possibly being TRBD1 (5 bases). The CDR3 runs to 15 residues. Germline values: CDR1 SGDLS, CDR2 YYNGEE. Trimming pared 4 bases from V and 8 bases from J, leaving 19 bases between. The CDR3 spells CASSRKGAGMEPQHF. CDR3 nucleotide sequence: TGTGCCAGCAGCCGAAAAGGGGCAGGGATGGAGCCCCAGCATTTT.

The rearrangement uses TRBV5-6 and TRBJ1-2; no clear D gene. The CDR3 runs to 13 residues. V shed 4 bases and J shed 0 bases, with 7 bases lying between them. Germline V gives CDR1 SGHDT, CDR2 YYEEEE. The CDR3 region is CASSQTSNYGYTF. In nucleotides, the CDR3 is TGTGCCAGCAGCCAGACATCTAACTATGGCTACACCTTC.

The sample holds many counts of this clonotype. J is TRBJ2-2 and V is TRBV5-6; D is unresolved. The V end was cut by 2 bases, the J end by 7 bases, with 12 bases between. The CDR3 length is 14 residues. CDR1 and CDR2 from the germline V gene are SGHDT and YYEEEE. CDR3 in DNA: TGTGCCAGCAGCTTAGCCCTCAGGAACGGGGAGCTGTTTTTT. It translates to CASSLALRNGELFF.

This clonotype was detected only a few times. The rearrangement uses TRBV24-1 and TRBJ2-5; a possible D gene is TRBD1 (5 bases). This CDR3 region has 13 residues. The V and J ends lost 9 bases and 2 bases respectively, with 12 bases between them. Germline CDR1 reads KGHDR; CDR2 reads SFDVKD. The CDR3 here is CATSQDQQETQYF. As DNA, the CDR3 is TGTGCCACCTCACAGGACCAGCAAGAGACCCAGTACTTC.

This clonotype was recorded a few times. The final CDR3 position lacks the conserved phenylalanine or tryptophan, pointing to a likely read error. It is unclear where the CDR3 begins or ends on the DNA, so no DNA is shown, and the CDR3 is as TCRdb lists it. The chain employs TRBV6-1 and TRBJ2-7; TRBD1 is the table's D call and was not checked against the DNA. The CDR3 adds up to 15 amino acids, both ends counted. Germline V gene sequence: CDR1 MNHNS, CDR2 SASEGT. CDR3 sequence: CASSESGDRGRPGWI.

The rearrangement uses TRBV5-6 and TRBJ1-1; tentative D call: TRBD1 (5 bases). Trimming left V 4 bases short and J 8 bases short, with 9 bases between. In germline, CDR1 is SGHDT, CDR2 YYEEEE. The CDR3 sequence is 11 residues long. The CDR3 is CASSRQKEAFF. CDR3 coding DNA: TGTGCCAGCAGCCGACAGAAAGAAGCTTTCTTT.

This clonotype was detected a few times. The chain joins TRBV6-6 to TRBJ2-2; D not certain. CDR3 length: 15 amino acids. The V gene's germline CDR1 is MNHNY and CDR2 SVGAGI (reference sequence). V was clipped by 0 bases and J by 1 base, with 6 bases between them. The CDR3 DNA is TGTGCCAGCAGTTACTCGGCCATGAACACCGGGGAGCTGTTTTTT. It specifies CASSYSAMNTGELFF.

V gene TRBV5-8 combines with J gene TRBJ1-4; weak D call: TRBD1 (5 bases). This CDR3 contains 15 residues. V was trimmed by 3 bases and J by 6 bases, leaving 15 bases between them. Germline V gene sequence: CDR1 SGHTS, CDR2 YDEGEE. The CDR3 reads CASSSGGDVYEKLFF. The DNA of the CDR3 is TGTGCCAGCAGCTCCGGGGGGGATGTGTATGAAAAACTGTTTTTT.

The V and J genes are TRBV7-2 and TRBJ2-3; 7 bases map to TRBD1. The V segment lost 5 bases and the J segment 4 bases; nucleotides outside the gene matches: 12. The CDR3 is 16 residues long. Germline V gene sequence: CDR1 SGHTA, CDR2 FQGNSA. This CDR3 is CASSPGGTGVSDTQYF. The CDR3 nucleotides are TGTGCCAGCAGCCCCGGAGGAACAGGGGTTTCAGATACGCAGTATTTT. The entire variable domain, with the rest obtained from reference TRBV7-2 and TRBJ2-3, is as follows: GAGVSQSPSNKVTEKGKDVELRCDPISGHTALYWYRQSLGQGLEFLIYFQGNSAPDKSGLPSDRFSAERTGGSVSTLTIQRTQQEDSAVYLCASSPGGTGVSDTQYFGPGTRLTVL.

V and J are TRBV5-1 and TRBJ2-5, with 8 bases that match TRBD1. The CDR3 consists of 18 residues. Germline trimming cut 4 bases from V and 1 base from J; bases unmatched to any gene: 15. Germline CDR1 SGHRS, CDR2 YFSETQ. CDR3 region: CASSGEQGAIPLQETQYF. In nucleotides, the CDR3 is TGCGCCAGCAGCGGGGAGCAGGGGGCTATACCCCTCCAAGAGACCCAGTACTTC.

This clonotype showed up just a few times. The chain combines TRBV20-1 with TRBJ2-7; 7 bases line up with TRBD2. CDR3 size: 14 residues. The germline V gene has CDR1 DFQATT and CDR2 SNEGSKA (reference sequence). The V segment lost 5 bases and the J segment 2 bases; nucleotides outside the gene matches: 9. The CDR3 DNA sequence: TGCAGTGCTTCCCTTCCGGGAGGTGCCTACGAGCAGTACTTC. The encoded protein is CSASLPGGAYEQYF.

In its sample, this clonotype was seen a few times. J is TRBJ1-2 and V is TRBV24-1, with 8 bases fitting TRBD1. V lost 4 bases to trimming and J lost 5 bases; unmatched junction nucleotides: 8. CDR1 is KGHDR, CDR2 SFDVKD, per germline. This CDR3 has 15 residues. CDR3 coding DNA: TGTGCCACCAGTGACGGGGGACAGGAGAATTATGGCTACACCTTC. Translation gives CATSDGGQENYGYTF.

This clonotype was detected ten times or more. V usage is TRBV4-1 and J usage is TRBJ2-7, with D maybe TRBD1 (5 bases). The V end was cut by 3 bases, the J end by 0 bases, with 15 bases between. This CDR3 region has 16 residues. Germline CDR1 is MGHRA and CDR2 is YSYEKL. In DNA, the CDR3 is TGCGCCAGCAGCCAGGAAGGACACTTCGACTCCTACGAGCAGTACTTC. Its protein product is CASSQEGHFDSYEQYF.

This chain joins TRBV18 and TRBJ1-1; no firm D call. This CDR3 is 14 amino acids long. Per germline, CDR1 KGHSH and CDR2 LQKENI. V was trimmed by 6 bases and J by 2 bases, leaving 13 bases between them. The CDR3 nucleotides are TGTGCCAGCTCGATGGAGTCCTTTAACACTGAAGCTTTCTTT. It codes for CASSMESFNTEAFF.

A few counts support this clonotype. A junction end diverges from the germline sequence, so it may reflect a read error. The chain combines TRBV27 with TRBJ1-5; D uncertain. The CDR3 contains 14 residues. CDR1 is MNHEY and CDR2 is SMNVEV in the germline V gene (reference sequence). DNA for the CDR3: TGTGCCAGCAGTTTAAGACCGATGAATCTGCCCCAGCATTTT. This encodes CASSLRPMNLPQHF.